These 4 T cell receptor beta chains were all obtained from the same sample, sequenced in a study of cytomegalovirus exposure and HLA in healthy donors. The PCR contained 60 Vbeta and 13 Jbeta primers. Here immunoSEQ multiplex PCR was the method, and the copy in TCRdb shows in-frame clones only, minus some. The profile shows about 110,000 clones, around 75% of them singletons. The sample taken for sequencing was PBMCs. Receptor source: a man aged 25 to 40 in good health and CMV-seropositive.

The chain employs TRBV7-2 and TRBJ1-2, with TRBD1 identical over 8 bases. V lost 5 bases, J lost 4 bases, and 9 bases stayed unmatched. The CDR3 extends over 15 amino acids. CDR1 and CDR2 (germline): SGHTA, FQGNSA. The CDR3 here is CASSPTGGAGYGYTF. The CDR3 DNA is TGTGCCAGCAGCCCCACAGGGGGTGCGGGCTATGGCTACACCTTC.

The V gene is TRBV7-9, the J gene TRBJ2-1; possibly TRBD2 for D (6 bases). V lost 3 bases and J 8 bases, leaving 17 bases between the germline ends. In germline, CDR1 is SEHNR, CDR2 FQNEAQ (reference sequence). The length of the CDR3 is 15 residues. As DNA, the CDR3 is TGTGCCAGCAGCTTTTGGCGACTAGATAACGATGAGCAGTTCTTC. It encodes CASSFWRLDNDEQFF.

The chain couples TRBV7-2 to TRBJ1-2; D may be TRBD1 (6 bases). V was trimmed by 7 bases and J by 8 bases, leaving 20 bases between them. Germline CDR1 is SGHTA and CDR2 is FQGNSA. There are 14 residues in the CDR3. For the CDR3, the DNA is TGTGCCAGCACCCAGGGGCAGGGTTACGGGGGCTACACCTTC. Amino acid sequence: CASTQGQGYGGYTF.

The chain uses TRBV5-1 and TRBJ2-7; 10 bases are a match to TRBD2. The CDR3 runs to 17 residues. CDR1 SGHRS and CDR2 YFSETQ come from the germline V gene. V shed 0 bases and J 5 bases; nucleotides not matched to a gene: 11. This CDR3 is CASSLASGGYSGNEQYF. The CDR3 DNA reads as TGCGCCAGCAGCTTGGCTAGCGGGGGTTACTCGGGAAACGAGCAGTACTTC.